The 23 T cell receptor beta chains below come from one sample, sequenced in a study of beta chain features in type 1 diabetes. cDNA synthesis used the whole RNA isolate, giving expressed TCRB sequences. Generated by immunoSEQ multiplex PCR, the TCRdb table keeps only in-frame clones and is missing some. The sample has about 350,000 clones, less than 20% seen once. The sample taken for sequencing was naive CD4+ T cells from blood. These receptors were taken from a woman aged 18-35 years in good health.

This chain links TRBV2 with TRBJ2-3; 10 bases map to TRBD2. CDR1 SNHLY and CDR2 FYNNEI come from the germline V gene. The V segment lost 8 bases and the J segment 6 bases; nucleotides outside the gene matches: 11. The CDR3 is made up of 15 amino acids. CDR3 protein: CASSGASGGADTQYF. CDR3 DNA sequence: TGTGCCAGCTCAGGGGCCAGCGGGGGGGCGGATACGCAGTATTTT.

The sample holds a few counts of this clone. The V gene is TRBV5-1, the J gene TRBJ2-1; 12 bases are shared with TRBD1. With V trimmed by 2 bases and J by 9 bases, 9 bases remained unmatched. CDR3 length: 16 residues. Germline values: CDR1 SGHRS, CDR2 YFSETQ. Here the CDR3 reads CASSFTPGQGASEQFF. The CDR3 coding sequence is TGCGCCAGCAGCTTTACGCCGGGACAGGGGGCGAGTGAGCAGTTCTTC. Looking up the rest from reference TRBV5-1 and TRBJ2-1 gives the full variable domain: KAGVTQTPRYLIKTRGQQVTLSCSPISGHRSVSWYQQTPGQGLQFLFEYFSETQRNKGNFPGRFSGRQFSNSRSEMNVSTLELGDSALYLCASSFTPGQGASEQFFGPGTRLTVL.

The chain uses TRBV11-2 and TRBJ2-3, with D possibly matching TRBD1 (6 bases). CDR3 length: 13 amino acids. The germline V gene has CDR1 SGHAT and CDR2 FQNNGV. Between the trimmed V and J ends, which lost 6 bases and 6 bases, there was a span of 13 bases. CDR3 nucleotides: TGTGCCAGCAGTTCTAATCAGGGGGATACGCAGTATTTT. The encoded protein is CASSSNQGDTQYF.

Concerning this clone: One junction end does not reproduce the germline sequence, and a read error may be involved. This chain links TRBV12-5 with TRBJ2-7; TRBD2 matches 7 bases. CDR1 is LGHNT and CDR2 is FRNRAP in the germline V gene. The CDR3 contains 12 residues. In DNA, the CDR3 is TGTGCTAGTGGTTTTGGCACTAGCGCCCGTCTATTC. Protein product: CASGFGTSARLF.

The V call is TRBV27, the J call TRBJ1-1; tentative D call: TRBD1 (6 bases). The germline CDR1 and CDR2 sequences are MNHEY and SMNVEV (reference sequence). The CDR3 length is 14 residues. Trimming shortened V by 5 bases and J by 3 bases, and 13 bases separated the two germline ends. CDR3: CASSAGVRDTEAFF. CDR3 DNA: TGTGCCAGCAGTGCAGGGGTGAGAGACACTGAAGCTTTCTTT.

This clone was seen a few times. The gene calls are TRBV7-2 and TRBJ2-3; maybe TRBD2 (6 bases). In germline, CDR1 is SGHTA, CDR2 FQGNSA. The germline V and J ends were trimmed by 4 bases and 5 bases, with 19 bases remaining between them. This CDR3 region has 16 residues. The CDR3 DNA sequence: TGTGCCAGCAGCTCCAATTGGAGGGTGGCCGGAGATACGCAGTATTTT. Protein product: CASSSNWRVAGDTQYF.

The chain employs TRBV9 and TRBJ2-1; D gene unclear. Germline loops: CDR1 SGDLS, CDR2 YYNGEE. V lost 3 bases and J lost 0, with 13 bases in between. The CDR3 runs 16 residues. CDR3 protein: CASSESATSSYNEQFF. CDR3 bases: TGTGCCAGCAGCGAAAGCGCTACGAGCTCCTACAATGAGCAGTTCTTC.

This clone was counted only a few times. The chain combines TRBV27 with TRBJ2-1, with a tentative D call TRBD2 (5 bases). The V and J ends lost 3 bases and 6 bases respectively, with 12 bases between them. Germline lookup yields CDR1 MNHEY and CDR2 SMNVEV (reference sequence). There are 14 residues in the CDR3. The CDR3 DNA reads TGTGCCAGCAGTTTGAGGAGGTTAGGCAATGAGCAGTTCTTC. Translation: CASSLRRLGNEQFF.

The chain joins TRBV5-4 to TRBJ2-7; possibly TRBD1 for D (7 bases). The CDR3 consists of 14 residues. Between the trimmed V and J ends, which lost 4 bases and 4 bases, there was a span of 15 bases. Per germline, CDR1 SGHNT and CDR2 YYREEE (reference sequence). This CDR3 is CASSRWTGGYEQYF. The CDR3, as DNA: TGTGCCAGCAGCCGATGGACAGGAGGGTACGAGCAGTACTTC.

The rearrangement links TRBV14 to TRBJ1-1; 7 nucleotides match TRBD1. Germline CDR1 reads SGHDN; CDR2 reads FVKESK. There are 14 residues in the CDR3. The V segment lost 0 bases and the J segment 8 bases; nucleotides outside the gene matches: 6. The CDR3: CASSQEGAGGEAFF. Written as DNA, the CDR3 is TGTGCCAGCAGCCAAGAGGGAGCAGGGGGAGAAGCTTTCTTT. Complete variable domain (other parts from reference TRBV14 and TRBJ1-1): EAGVTQFPSHSVIEKGQTVTLRCDPISGHDNLYWYRRVMGKEIKFLLHFVKESKQDESGMPNNRFLAERTGGTYSTLKVQPAELEDSGVYFCASSQEGAGGEAFFGQGTRLTVV.

This clone was seen only a few times. The V call is TRBV29-1, the J call TRBJ2-5, with TRBD2 matching 11 bases. The CDR3 has 16 amino acids. Losses at the gene ends were 3 bases for V and 5 bases for J; bases not matched to a gene: 11. Germline assignment: CDR1 SQVTM and CDR2 ANQGSEA. The CDR3 DNA is TGCAGCGTTGAGCGGACGTCTAGCGGGAGGCGGGAGACCCAGTACTTC. Translating gives CSVERTSSGRRETQYF. Variable domain in full (rest from reference TRBV29-1 and TRBJ2-5): SAVISQKPSRDICQRGTSLTIQCQVDSQVTMMFWYRQQPGQSLTLIATANQGSEATYESGFVIDKFPISRPNLTFSTLTVSNMSPEDSSIYLCSVERTSSGRRETQYFGPGTRLLVL.

This clone appeared a few times. The CDR3 sequence is CASSPLGQSNTEAFF. The DNA for the CDR3 is TGTGCCAGCTCACCCCTGGGACAGTCGAACACTGAAGCTTTCTTT. V usage is TRBV18 and J usage is TRBJ1-1; 7 nucleotides match TRBD1. J was trimmed by 1 base and V by 3 bases; bases with no gene match: 5. This CDR3 has 15 residues. Germline CDR1 and CDR2: KGHSH and LQKENI.

The chain recombines TRBV4-1 with TRBJ1-6; D not certain. Germline CDR1 MGHRA, CDR2 YSYEKL. The germline V and J ends were trimmed by 3 bases and 8 bases, with 17 bases remaining between them. There are 16 residues in the CDR3. CDR3 amino acids: CASSQLTGPGDSPLHF. The CDR3 DNA reads as TGCGCCAGCAGCCAGCTCACCGGCCCTGGAGATTCACCCCTCCACTTT.

This clone was detected a few times. V and J are TRBV7-2 and TRBJ2-3; weak D call: TRBD2 (6 bases). Germline loops: CDR1 SGHTA, CDR2 FQGNSA. The ends were cut back, 3 bases at V and 6 bases at J, with 10 bases in the middle. This CDR3 comprises 13 residues. CDR3 DNA: TGTGCCAGCAGCTTCAGACGGGGGGATACGCAGTATTTT. Protein: CASSFRRGDTQYF.

This clone was recorded a few times. The chain uses TRBV2 and TRBJ2-7, with a tentative D call TRBD2 (5 bases). Trimming took off 8 bases at V and 0 bases at J, with 17 bases between the two ends. Germline V lookup: CDR1 SNHLY, CDR2 FYNNEI. The CDR3 totals 15 residues. CDR3 amino acids: CASPLGKATSYEQYF. CDR3 nucleotide sequence: TGTGCCAGCCCCCTCGGGAAAGCAACCTCCTACGAGCAGTACTTC.

In its sample, this clone was seen a few times. V usage is TRBV6-6 and J usage is TRBJ2-6; D remains unclear. The V gene lost 6 bases and the J gene lost 2 bases, with 5 bases spanning the gap. This CDR3 has 13 amino acids. The germline V gene has CDR1 MNHNY and CDR2 SVGAGI (reference sequence). CDR3 region: CASRLPGANVLTF. The CDR3, as DNA: TGTGCCAGCAGACTACCTGGGGCCAACGTCCTGACTTTC.

This clone appeared a few times. V is TRBV30 and J is TRBJ2-1; TRBD2 matches 9 bases. This CDR3 contains 12 residues. With V trimmed by 3 bases and J by 9 bases, 3 bases remained unmatched. Germline assignment: CDR1 GTSNPN and CDR2 SVGIG (reference sequence). Here the CDR3 DNA reads TGTGCCTGGAGGGCGGGGGGGAGTGAGCAGTTCTTC. Translated, it gives CAWRAGGSEQFF.

This clone was detected only a few times. V and J are TRBV7-2 and TRBJ2-1, with 13 bases lining up with TRBD2. Germline V gives CDR1 SGHTA, CDR2 FQGNSA. The CDR3 is 15 residues long. Trimming removed 0 bases from V and 9 bases from J; junction bases left unmatched: 2. CDR3 region: CASSLAGLAGSEQFF. The CDR3 nucleotides are TGTGCCAGCAGCTTAGCGGGACTAGCGGGAAGTGAGCAGTTCTTC.

The chain joins TRBV7-2 to TRBJ1-2; weak D call: TRBD1 (5 bases). V lost 11 bases and J 4 bases, leaving 20 bases between the germline ends. CDR1 and CDR2 from the germline V gene are SGHTA and FQGNSA. The CDR3 spans 14 residues. CDR3 sequence (DNA): TGTGCCCTGCTAAGAGTGAAAGGGGCCTATGGCTACACCTTC. Translation gives CALLRVKGAYGYTF.

In its sample, this clone was seen a few times. The CDR3 spells CASSLEGQASYEQYF. The DNA for the CDR3 is TGCGCCAGCAGCTTGGAAGGACAGGCCTCCTACGAGCAGTACTTC. The chain employs TRBV5-1 and TRBJ2-5; 7 nucleotides align to TRBD1. The J call is uncertain, as TRBJ2-7 better fits the DNA end. The CDR3 has 15 residues. CDR1 and CDR2 (germline): SGHRS, YFSETQ.

There are a few counts of this clone. V usage is TRBV2 and J usage is TRBJ2-5, with D possibly TRBD2 on 5 matching bases. V was cut by 7 bases and J by 4 bases, with 13 bases left in between. The CDR3 consists of 13 residues. From germline, CDR1 is SNHLY and CDR2 FYNNEI. This CDR3 is CASTGREGETQYF. CDR3 bases: TGTGCCAGCACTGGGAGAGAGGGAGAGACCCAGTACTTC.

The chain links TRBV10-3 to TRBJ1-1; D might be TRBD1 (5 bases). The length of the CDR3 is 14 residues. The germline V and J ends were trimmed by 0 bases and 6 bases, with 11 bases remaining between them. The germline CDR1 and CDR2 sequences are ENHRY and SYGVKD. The CDR3 region has the DNA TGTGCCATCAGTGAGTCGACTAGGGGAGCTGAAGCTTTCTTT. It translates to CAISESTRGAEAFF.

V is TRBV30 and J is TRBJ2-5; a possible D gene is TRBD2 (5 bases). Germline V gene lookup returns CDR1 GTSNPN and CDR2 SVGIG (reference sequence). The CDR3 covers 13 residues. The V end was cut by 4 bases, the J end by 5 bases, with 14 bases between. CDR3 residues: CAWTQDPGETQYF. The CDR3, as DNA: TGTGCCTGGACCCAGGATCCGGGGGAGACCCAGTACTTC.